These 22 T cell receptor beta chains share one sample of origin, sequenced in a study of blood T cells in healthy people across ages. The authors ran a second PCR of roughly 6 to 12 cycles using a sample-barcoded 5' primer and a J-beta primer mix. TCRdb re-derived calls from the 5' RACE reads in MiXCR, one entry per CDR3 protein. The sample contains 1.8 million or so distinct CDR3 sequences, about two fifths of which appear only once. Sample: blood. The source is a human donor in good health.

V gene TRBV5-1 combines with J gene TRBJ2-7, with no clear D. The CDR3 totals 12 residues. Trimming shortened V by 7 bases and J by 4 bases, and 12 bases separated the two germline ends. In germline, CDR1 is SGHRS, CDR2 YFSETQ. This CDR3 reads CASSDLGYEQYF. Here the CDR3 DNA reads TGCGCCAGCTCAGACTTGGGTTACGAGCAGTACTTC.

V and J are TRBV12-3 or TRBV12-4 and TRBJ1-5; D is perhaps TRBD1 (6 bases). CDR3 length: 14 amino acids. Trimming took off 7 bases at V and 8 bases at J, with 18 bases between the two ends. The CDR3 DNA is TGTGCCAGCACCGTTTTGGGGGCCCGGGAGCCCCAGCATTTT. Translating gives CASTVLGAREPQHF.

This clonotype was counted ten times or more. The CDR3 DNA follows: TGCGCCAGCAGCCAAGGGTGGTCAGGGCAGGAGACCCAGTACTTC. It codes for CASSQGWSGQETQYF. This chain links TRBV4-1 with TRBJ2-5, with D perhaps TRBD1 (5 bases). The CDR3 consists of 15 residues. V gave up 1 base and J gave up 5 bases, with 14 bases separating them. Germline lookup yields CDR1 MGHRA and CDR2 YSYEKL.

The chain recombines TRBV10-3 with TRBJ2-1; 9 bases fit TRBD2. The CDR3 is made up of 16 amino acids. Germline V gene lookup returns CDR1 ENHRY and CDR2 SYGVKD. V trimming: 6 bases; J trimming: 0 bases; junction bases outside the gene matches: 6. The CDR3 DNA reads TGTGCCATCAGCCAGCGGGGGGACCACTCCTACAATGAGCAGTTCTTC. It encodes CAISQRGDHSYNEQFF.

The chain has TRBV21-1 and TRBJ2-1. TRBV21-1 is a recognized pseudogene. CDR3 length equals 17 residues. CDR3 bases: TGTGCCAGCAGCAAAGCTTCAGATGTCAATCGATACAATGAGCAGTTCTTC. It is translated as CASSKASDVNRYNEQFF.

The genes are TRBV29-1 and TRBJ2-3; D is ambiguous. The length of the CDR3 is 13 residues. The V end lost 5 bases, the J end lost 0 bases, and 9 bases lay between the germline ends. The germline gives CDR1 SQVTM, CDR2 ANQGSEA. This CDR3 is CSVHLSSTDTQYF. CDR3 sequence (DNA): TGCAGCGTTCATCTATCTAGCACAGATACGCAGTATTTT.

The rearrangement uses TRBV5-1 and TRBJ2-7; D gene unclear. Germline-derived CDR1 and CDR2 are SGHRS and YFSETQ. Trimming shortened V by 8 bases and J by 2 bases, and 8 bases separated the two germline ends. This CDR3 has 11 amino acids. In DNA, the CDR3 is TGCGCCAGGATATGGACCTACGAGCAGTACTTC. Its protein is CARIWTYEQYF.

This chain connects TRBV5-1 to TRBJ1-1; 7 bases are shared with TRBD1. V was clipped by 4 bases and J by 3 bases; unmatched bases: 9. The CDR3 loop spans 15 amino acids. The germline CDR1 and CDR2 sequences are SGHRS and YFSETQ. CDR3 sequence (DNA): TGCGCCAGCAGCGTTGATACAGGGGCCTACACTGAAGCTTTCTTT. Protein product: CASSVDTGAYTEAFF.

V and J are TRBV20-1 and TRBJ1-2; a weak D match, TRBD1 (6 bases). The germline V gene encodes CDR1 DFQATT and CDR2 SNEGSKA (reference sequence). This CDR3 spans 13 amino acids. V lost 6 bases to trimming and J lost 5 bases, with 16 bases between them. This CDR3 reads CSANIFGTYGYTF. The DNA for the CDR3 is TGCAGTGCGAATATTTTTGGGACATATGGCTACACCTTC.

The chain joins TRBV11-2 to TRBJ2-4; the D is unclear. The CDR3 loop spans 14 amino acids. Trimming left V 5 bases short and J 13 bases short, with 21 bases between. Germline V gives CDR1 SGHAT, CDR2 FQNNGV. The CDR3 region has the DNA TGTGCCAGCAGCCTCCCTATGAGCATATTGAAGCAGTACTTC. Its protein product is CASSLPMSILKQYF.

This rearrangement joins TRBV7-3 to TRBJ2-5; D possibly corresponds to TRBD2 (6 bases). Looked up from germline, CDR1 is SGHTA and CDR2 is FQGTGA. The CDR3 spans 11 residues. Between the trimmed V and J ends, which lost 4 bases and 9 bases, there was a span of 9 bases. CDR3: CASSSGEAQYF. DNA for the CDR3: TGTGCCAGCAGCTCTGGGGAGGCCCAGTACTTC.

V gene TRBV2 combines with J gene TRBJ1-2; weak D call: TRBD1 (6 bases). The V gene lost 2 bases and the J gene lost 0 bases, with 7 bases spanning the gap. This CDR3 contains 14 residues. Germline CDR1 and CDR2: SNHLY and FYNNEI. The CDR3 region has the DNA TGTGCCAGCAGTGAAACAGGGACTAACTATGGCTACACCTTC. Translating gives CASSETGTNYGYTF.

This chain uses TRBV7-2 with TRBJ2-5; 7 bases fit TRBD1. The J segment lost 9 bases and the V segment lost 1 base, leaving 2 bases of the junction unmatched. Germline V gives CDR1 SGHTA, CDR2 FQGNSA. CDR3 length equals 12 residues. The CDR3 DNA follows: TGTGCCAGCAGCTTAGACAGGGGTGCCCAGTACTTC. This sequence encodes CASSLDRGAQYF.

The J gene is TRBJ1-6, the V gene TRBV3-1, with TRBD1 identical over 7 bases. V trimming: 4 bases; J trimming: 7 bases; junction bases outside the gene matches: 7. This CDR3 region has 15 residues. Germline V lookup: CDR1 LGHDT, CDR2 YNNKEL (reference sequence). The CDR3 sequence: CASSPTRDRNSPLHF. Here the CDR3 DNA reads TGTGCCAGCAGCCCCACCCGGGACAGAAATTCACCCCTCCACTTT.

Details on this clonotype: The CDR3 does not end in the conserved phenylalanine or tryptophan, so this is likely a read error. The chain links TRBV7-2 to TRBJ2-7, with D possibly being TRBD2 (6 bases). CDR1 SGHTA and CDR2 FQGNSA come from the germline V gene. CDR3 length: 17 amino acids. The V end lost 2 bases, the J end lost 0 bases, and 17 bases lay between the germline ends. CDR3 region: CASSLRAARGASYEQYL. The CDR3 DNA follows: TGTGCCAGCAGCTTAAGGGCGGCGCGGGGTGCCTCCTACGAGCAGTACCTC.

This clonotype has just a few counts. The rearrangement joins TRBV3-1 to TRBJ2-1; 9 bases line up with TRBD2. The trim removed 1 base at V and 7 bases at J, leaving 5 bases unmatched. Per germline, CDR1 LGHDT and CDR2 YNNKEL (reference sequence). The CDR3 covers 15 residues. The CDR3 spells CASSQGTSVWNEQFF. CDR3 sequence (DNA): TGTGCCAGCAGCCAAGGGACTAGCGTGTGGAATGAGCAGTTCTTC.

The rearrangement links TRBV7-2 to TRBJ2-5; 9 nucleotides match TRBD1. There are 16 residues in the CDR3. The germline gives CDR1 SGHTA, CDR2 FQGNSA. With V trimmed by 6 bases and J by 3 bases, 11 bases remained unmatched. Here the CDR3 DNA reads TGTGCCAGCAGTTCCAAACACCGGACAGGGGAAGAGACCCAGTACTTC. This gives the protein CASSSKHRTGEETQYF.

V usage is TRBV20-1 and J usage is TRBJ2-7; D is perhaps TRBD2 (5 bases). Germline V gene lookup returns CDR1 DFQATT and CDR2 SNEGSKA (reference sequence). V was trimmed by 0 bases and J by 0 bases, leaving 9 bases between them. The CDR3 covers 14 residues. Written as DNA, the CDR3 is TGCAGTGCTAGAGATCGGGGTCCCTCCTACGAGCAGTACTTC. Amino acid sequence: CSARDRGPSYEQYF.

The chain recombines TRBV7-3 with TRBJ1-1; D is undetermined. The germline V gene has CDR1 SGHTA and CDR2 FQGTGA. The V end was cut by 5 bases, the J end by 1 base, with 11 bases between. The CDR3 has 14 residues. CDR3 residues: CASSPHWGNTEAFF. CDR3 nucleotides: TGTGCCAGCAGCCCCCATTGGGGGAACACTGAAGCTTTCTTT.

This CDR3 reads CATSRAGLTDTQYF. CDR3 DNA sequence: TGTGCCACCAGTAGAGCGGGGCTCACAGATACGCAGTATTTT. J is TRBJ2-3 and V is TRBV24-1, with 7 bases fitting TRBD2. V lost 6 bases, J lost 2 bases, and 4 bases stayed unmatched. Germline CDR1 and CDR2: KGHDR and SFDVKD. The CDR3 sequence is 14 residues long.

This clonotype showed up just once. One end of the junction does not line up with germline, which may come from a read error. The rearrangement joins TRBV7-2 to TRBJ1-2; D call uncertain. This CDR3 region has 15 residues. CDR1 is SGHTA, CDR2 FQGNSA, per germline. CDR3: CASSLKTKDGYDYTF. The CDR3 bases are TGTGCCAGCAGCTTAAAAACCAAGGACGGCTATGACTACACCTTC.

This clonotype was observed a few times. This rearrangement joins TRBV21-1 to TRBJ2-1; TRBD2, as called in the table, went unchecked against the DNA. TRBV21-1 is listed as a pseudogene. The CDR3 is 14 residues long. CDR3 protein: CASRLGTSVNEQFF. The CDR3 DNA sequence: TGTGCCAGTCGTTTGGGGACTAGCGTTAATGAGCAGTTCTTC.